This T cell receptor (beta chain) was found in a study of shared clonotypes between healthy human individuals. Across the whole study: Every donor yielded three CD4 naive, three CD4 memory, two CD8 naive and one CD8 memory plate.

The assay was immunoSEQ multiplex PCR, and TCRdb's table has in-frame clones only and misses some. The table has over 1.4 million clones, roughly 96% seen once. This CDR3 spans 12 amino acids. Germline loops: CDR1 SQVTM, CDR2 ANQGSEA. Trimming took off 7 bases at V and 4 bases at J, with 13 bases between the two ends. The chain couples TRBV29-1 to TRBJ1-1; no definite D call. The origin of this receptor is a man under 40 in good health. Material: naive CD4+ T cells sorted from blood. Subset described: CD45RA+ positively selected. CDR3 loop: CSAKTGGTEAFF. The DNA for the CDR3 is TGCAGCGCCAAAACGGGTGGCACTGAAGCTTTCTTT.